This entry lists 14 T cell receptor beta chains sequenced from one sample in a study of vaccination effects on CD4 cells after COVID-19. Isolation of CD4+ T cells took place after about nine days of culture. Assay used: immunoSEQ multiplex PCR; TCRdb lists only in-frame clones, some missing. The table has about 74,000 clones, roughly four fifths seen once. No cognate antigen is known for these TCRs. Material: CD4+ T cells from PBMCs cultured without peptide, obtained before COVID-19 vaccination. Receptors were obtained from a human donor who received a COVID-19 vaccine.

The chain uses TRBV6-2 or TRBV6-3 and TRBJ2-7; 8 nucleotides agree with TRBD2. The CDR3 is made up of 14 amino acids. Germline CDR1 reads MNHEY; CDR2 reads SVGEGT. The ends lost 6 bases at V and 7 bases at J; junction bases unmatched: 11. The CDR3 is CASSDRRGEREQYV. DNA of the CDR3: TGTGCCAGCAGCGACCGGCGGGGGGAGAGAGAGCAGTACGTC.

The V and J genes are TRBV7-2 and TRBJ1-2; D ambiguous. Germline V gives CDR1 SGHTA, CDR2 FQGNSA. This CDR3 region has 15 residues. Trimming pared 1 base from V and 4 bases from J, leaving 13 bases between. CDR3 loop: CASSLVEAASYGYTF. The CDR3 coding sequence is TGTGCCAGCAGCTTAGTGGAGGCGGCGTCCTATGGCTACACCTTC.

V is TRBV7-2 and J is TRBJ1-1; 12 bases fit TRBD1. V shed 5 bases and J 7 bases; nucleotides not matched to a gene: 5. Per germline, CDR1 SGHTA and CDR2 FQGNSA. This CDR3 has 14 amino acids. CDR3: CASSRDRGQGEAFF. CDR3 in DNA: TGTGCCAGCAGCCGGGACAGGGGGCAAGGTGAAGCTTTCTTT.

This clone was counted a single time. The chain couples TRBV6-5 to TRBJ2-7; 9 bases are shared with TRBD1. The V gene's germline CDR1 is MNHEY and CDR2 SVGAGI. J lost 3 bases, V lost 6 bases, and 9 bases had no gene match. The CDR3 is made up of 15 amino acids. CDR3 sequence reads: CASRRGQGVNYEQYV. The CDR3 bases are TGTGCCAGCAGGAGGGGACAGGGCGTTAACTACGAGCAGTACGTC.

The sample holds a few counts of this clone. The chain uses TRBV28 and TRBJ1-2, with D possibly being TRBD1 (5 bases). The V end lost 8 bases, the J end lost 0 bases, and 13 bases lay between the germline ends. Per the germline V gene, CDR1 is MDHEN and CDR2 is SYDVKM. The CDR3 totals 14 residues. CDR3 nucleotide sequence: TGTGCCAGCGGGACCCGGGGGGCTAACTATGGCTACACCTTC. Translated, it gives CASGTRGANYGYTF.

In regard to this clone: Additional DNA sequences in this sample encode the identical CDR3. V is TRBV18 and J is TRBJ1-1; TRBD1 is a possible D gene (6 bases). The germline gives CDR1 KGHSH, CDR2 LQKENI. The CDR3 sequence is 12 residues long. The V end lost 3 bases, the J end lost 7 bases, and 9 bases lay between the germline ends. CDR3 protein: CASSPAGDEAFF. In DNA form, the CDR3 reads TGTGCCAGCTCACCCGCAGGGGATGAAGCTTTCTTT.

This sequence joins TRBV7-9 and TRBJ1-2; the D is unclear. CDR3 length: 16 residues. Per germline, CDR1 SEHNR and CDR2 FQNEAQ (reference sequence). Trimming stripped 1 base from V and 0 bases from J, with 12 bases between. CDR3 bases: TGTGCCAGCAGCTTAGGTTCGGCAGCAACTAACTATGGCTACACCTTC. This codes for CASSLGSAATNYGYTF.

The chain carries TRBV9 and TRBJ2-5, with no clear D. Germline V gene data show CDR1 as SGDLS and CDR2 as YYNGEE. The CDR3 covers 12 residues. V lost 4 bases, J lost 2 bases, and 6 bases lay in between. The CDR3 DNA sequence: TGTGCCAGCAGCCTAGGACAAGAGACCCAGTACTTC. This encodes CASSLGQETQYF. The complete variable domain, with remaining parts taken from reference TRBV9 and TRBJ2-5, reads DSGVTQTPKHLITATGQRVTLRCSPRSGDLSVYWYQQSLDQGLQFLIQYYNGEERAKGNILERFSAQQFPDLHSELNLSSLELGDSALYFCASSLGQETQYFGPGTRLLVL.

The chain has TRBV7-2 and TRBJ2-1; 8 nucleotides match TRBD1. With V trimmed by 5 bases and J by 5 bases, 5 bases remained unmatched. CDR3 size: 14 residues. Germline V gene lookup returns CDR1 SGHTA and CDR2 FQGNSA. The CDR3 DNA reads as TGTGCCAGCAGCCCCGGACAGGGCCACAATGAGCAGTTCTTC. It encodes CASSPGQGHNEQFF.

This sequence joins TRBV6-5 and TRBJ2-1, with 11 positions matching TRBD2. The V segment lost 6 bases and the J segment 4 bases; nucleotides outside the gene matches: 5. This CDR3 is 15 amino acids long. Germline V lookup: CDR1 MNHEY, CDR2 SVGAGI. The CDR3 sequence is CASRVAGGTYNEQFF. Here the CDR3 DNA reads TGTGCCAGCAGGGTAGCGGGGGGGACATACAATGAGCAGTTCTTC.

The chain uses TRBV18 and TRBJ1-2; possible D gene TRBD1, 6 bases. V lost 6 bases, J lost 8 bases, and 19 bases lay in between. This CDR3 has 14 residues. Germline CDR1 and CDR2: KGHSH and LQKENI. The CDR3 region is CASSPLPGATGYTF. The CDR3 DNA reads TGTGCCAGCTCTCCGTTACCGGGGGCGACGGGCTACACCTTC.

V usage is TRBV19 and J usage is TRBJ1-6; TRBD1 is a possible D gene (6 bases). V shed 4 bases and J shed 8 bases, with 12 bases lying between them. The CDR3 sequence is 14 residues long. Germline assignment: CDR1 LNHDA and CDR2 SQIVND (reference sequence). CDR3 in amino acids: CASSRTAFDSPLHF. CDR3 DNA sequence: TGTGCCAGTAGTAGGACAGCGTTCGATTCACCCCTCCACTTT. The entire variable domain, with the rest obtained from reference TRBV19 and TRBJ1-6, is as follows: DGGITQSPKYLFRKEGQNVTLSCEQNLNHDAMYWYRQDPGQGLRLIYYSQIVNDFQKGDIAEGYSVSREKKESFPLTVTSAQKNPTAFYLCASSRTAFDSPLHFGNGTRLTVT.

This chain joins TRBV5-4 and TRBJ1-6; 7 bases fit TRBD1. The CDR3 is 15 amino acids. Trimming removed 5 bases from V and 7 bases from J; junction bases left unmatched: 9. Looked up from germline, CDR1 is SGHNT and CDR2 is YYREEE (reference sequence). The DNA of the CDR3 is TGTGCCAGCAGTACCCGACGACAGGGCAATTCACCCCTCCACTTT. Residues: CASSTRRQGNSPLHF.

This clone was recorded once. CDR3 residues: CASSPSTAANTGELFF. The DNA for the CDR3 is TGCGCCAGCAGCCCATCCACCGCCGCGAACACCGGGGAGCTGTTTTTT. The J gene is TRBJ2-2, the V gene TRBV5-1, with D unresolved. The germline gives CDR1 SGHRS, CDR2 YFSETQ. V was trimmed by 4 bases and J by 0 bases, leaving 13 bases between them. This CDR3 comprises 16 residues.